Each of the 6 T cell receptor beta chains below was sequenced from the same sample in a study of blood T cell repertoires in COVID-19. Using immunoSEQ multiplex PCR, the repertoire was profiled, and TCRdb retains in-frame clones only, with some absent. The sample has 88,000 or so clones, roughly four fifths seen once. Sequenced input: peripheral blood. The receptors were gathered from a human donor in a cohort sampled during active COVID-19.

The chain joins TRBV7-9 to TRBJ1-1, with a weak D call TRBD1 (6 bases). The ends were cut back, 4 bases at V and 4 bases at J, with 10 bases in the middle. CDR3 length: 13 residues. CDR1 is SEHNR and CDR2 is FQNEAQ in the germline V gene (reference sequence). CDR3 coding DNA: TGTGCCAGCAGCTCAACAGGGACCACTGAAGCTTTCTTT. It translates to CASSSTGTTEAFF.

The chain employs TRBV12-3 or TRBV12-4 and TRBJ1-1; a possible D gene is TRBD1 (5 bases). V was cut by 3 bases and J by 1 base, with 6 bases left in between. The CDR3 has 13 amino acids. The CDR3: CASSFQGNTEAFF. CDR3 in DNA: TGTGCCAGCAGTTTTCAGGGGAACACTGAAGCTTTCTTT.

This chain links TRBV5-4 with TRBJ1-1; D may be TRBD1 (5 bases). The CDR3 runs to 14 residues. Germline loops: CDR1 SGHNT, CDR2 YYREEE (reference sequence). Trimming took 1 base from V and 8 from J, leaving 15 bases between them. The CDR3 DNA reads TGTGCCAGCAGCTTGCCATTTGGGACTTCAGAAGCTTTCTTT. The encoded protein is CASSLPFGTSEAFF.

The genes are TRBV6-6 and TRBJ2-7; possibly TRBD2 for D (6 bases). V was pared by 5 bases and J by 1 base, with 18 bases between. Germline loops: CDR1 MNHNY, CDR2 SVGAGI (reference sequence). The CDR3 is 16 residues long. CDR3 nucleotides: TGTGCCAGCAGTCAACCCCACGGGACTGAATCCTACGAGCAGTACTTC. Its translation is CASSQPHGTESYEQYF.

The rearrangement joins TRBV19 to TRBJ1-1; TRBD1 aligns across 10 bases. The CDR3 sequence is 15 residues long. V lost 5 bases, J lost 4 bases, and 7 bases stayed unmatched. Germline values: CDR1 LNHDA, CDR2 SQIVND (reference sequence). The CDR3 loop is CASSDATGGITEAFF. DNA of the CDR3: TGTGCCAGTAGTGACGCGACAGGGGGCATCACTGAAGCTTTCTTT. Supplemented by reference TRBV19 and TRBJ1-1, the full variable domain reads DGGITQSPKYLFRKEGQNVTLSCEQNLNHDAMYWYRQDPGQGLRLIYYSQIVNDFQKGDIAEGYSVSREKKESFPLTVTSAQKNPTAFYLCASSDATGGITEAFFGQGTRLTVV.

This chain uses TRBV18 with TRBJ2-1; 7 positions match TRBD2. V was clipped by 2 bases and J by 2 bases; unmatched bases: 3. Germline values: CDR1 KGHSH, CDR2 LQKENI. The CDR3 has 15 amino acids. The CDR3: CASSPGTTAYNEQFF. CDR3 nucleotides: TGTGCCAGCTCACCAGGGACTACTGCCTACAATGAGCAGTTCTTC. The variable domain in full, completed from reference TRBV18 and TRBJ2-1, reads NAGVMQNPRHLVRRRGQEARLRCSPMKGHSHVYWYRQLPEEGLKFMVYLQKENIIDESGMPKERFSAEFPKEGPSILRIQQVVRGDSAAYFCASSPGTTAYNEQFFGPGTRLTVL.